What follows are 21 T cell receptor beta chains derived from one specimen sequenced in a study of blood T cell repertoires in COVID-19. Sequencing used immunoSEQ multiplex PCR; TCRdb keeps in-frame clones, though not all of them. The data contain about 82,000 clones, around 78% of them singletons. Sequencing used peripheral blood. The receptors were gathered from a man between 60 and 75 years old with COVID-19, enrolled during active disease.

This clone was counted a few times. The CDR3 coding sequence is TGTGCCAGCAGCTTAGGGATGGGCACCGGGACAGCTAACTATGGCTACACCTTC. Translating gives CASSLGMGTGTANYGYTF. The gene calls are TRBV7-8 and TRBJ1-2; 7 nucleotides match TRBD1. Germline V CDR1 and CDR2: SGHVS, FQNEAQ. V dropped 1 base and J dropped 0; count of bases not matched to a gene: 11. The CDR3 consists of 18 residues.

This chain uses TRBV19 with TRBJ2-1; no definite D call. Deletions cut 7 bases from V and 0 bases from J, with 10 bases between. The germline CDR1 and CDR2 sequences are LNHDA and SQIVND (reference sequence). The CDR3 totals 14 residues. The CDR3 reads CASKSTSSYNEQFF. The CDR3 coding sequence is TGTGCCAGTAAATCCACGAGCTCCTACAATGAGCAGTTCTTC.

The genes are TRBV3-1 (or the pseudogene TRBV3-2) and TRBJ2-7, with 9 bases that match TRBD1. Looked up from germline, CDR1 is LGHDT and CDR2 is YNNKEL (reference sequence). The trim removed 7 bases at V and 3 bases at J, leaving 10 bases unmatched. The CDR3 extends over 15 amino acids. The CDR3: CASTTTGQGSYEQYF. The CDR3 nucleotides read TGTGCCAGCACAACCACGGGACAGGGTAGCTACGAGCAGTACTTC.

Only one count was recorded for this clone. The chain has TRBV7-9 and TRBJ2-3; a weak D match, TRBD2 (6 bases). The V end lost 2 bases, the J end lost 0 bases, and 9 bases lay between the germline ends. The germline gives CDR1 SEHNR, CDR2 FQNEAQ (reference sequence). This CDR3 is 15 amino acids long. This chain's CDR3 is CASSLSGFSTDTQYF. The DNA for the CDR3 is TGTGCCAGCAGCTTAAGCGGGTTTAGCACAGATACGCAGTATTTT.

This rearrangement joins TRBV6-6 to TRBJ1-3; D not certain. CDR3 length: 15 amino acids. Trimming removed 5 bases from V and 3 bases from J, with 14 bases in between. Germline assignment: CDR1 MNHNY and CDR2 SVGAGI (reference sequence). CDR3 bases: TGTGCCAGCAGTCTCGGACTGGGAAGTGGAAACACCATATATTTT. The encoded protein is CASSLGLGSGNTIYF.

The rearrangement links TRBV13 to TRBJ2-1, with 10 bases matching TRBD2. CDR3 length: 16 amino acids. Germline lookup yields CDR1 PRHDT and CDR2 FYEKMQ (reference sequence). Unmatched junction bases numbered 8, after V lost 7 bases and J lost 2 bases. DNA of the CDR3: TGTGCCAGCACCCGGGGAGCGGGAGGGCCCTACAATGAGCAGTTCTTC. Amino acids: CASTRGAGGPYNEQFF.

The chain employs TRBV7-9 and TRBJ1-5; a weak D match, TRBD1 (6 bases). The CDR3 has 16 residues. Trimming took off 1 base at V and 3 bases at J, with 13 bases between the two ends. Germline V gene lookup returns CDR1 SEHNR and CDR2 FQNEAQ (reference sequence). CDR3 in DNA: TGTGCCAGCAGCTTAGGGGACACCTCCCTCAATCAGCCCCAGCATTTT. It yields the protein CASSLGDTSLNQPQHF.

The chain carries TRBV15 and TRBJ2-5; D may be TRBD2 (5 bases). The V end lost 2 bases, the J end lost 5 bases, and 15 bases lay between the germline ends. Per the germline V gene, CDR1 is LNHNV and CDR2 is YYDKDF (reference sequence). The CDR3 runs to 15 residues. In DNA form, the CDR3 reads TGTGCCACCAGCAGACCCCGCGGTAGCGCGGAGACCCAGTACTTC. This codes for CATSRPRGSAETQYF.

The chain links TRBV4-3 to TRBJ2-1; maybe TRBD1 (8 bases). CDR3 size: 18 residues. Germline CDR1 reads LGHNA; CDR2 reads YSLEER. V dropped 0 bases and J dropped 5 bases, with 20 bases sitting between them. The CDR3 sequence is CASSQDKQGGIFHNEQFF. The CDR3 nucleotides read TGCGCCAGCAGCCAAGATAAACAGGGGGGGATCTTTCACAATGAGCAGTTCTTC.

This clone has just a few counts. The chain recombines TRBV5-1 with TRBJ2-3, with 7 positions matching TRBD1. The V gene end was trimmed by 4 bases and the J gene end by 0 bases; junction bases not matched to a gene: 5. The CDR3 runs 15 residues. Germline V gives CDR1 SGHRS, CDR2 YFSETQ. This CDR3 is CASSDPGQSTDTQYF. The CDR3 coding sequence is TGCGCCAGCAGCGATCCGGGACAGAGCACAGATACGCAGTATTTT.

V and J are TRBV7-9 and TRBJ2-3; D unclear. CDR1 and CDR2 (germline): SEHNR, FQNEAQ (reference sequence). There are 15 residues in the CDR3. The germline V and J ends were trimmed by 5 bases and 2 bases, with 14 bases remaining between them. DNA of the CDR3: TGTGCCAGCAGCCCGTTTAGTCCTTACACAGATACGCAGTATTTT. This codes for CASSPFSPYTDTQYF.

The chain couples TRBV5-4 to TRBJ2-1; the match to TRBD2 covers 10 bases. Germline V gene sequence: CDR1 SGHNT, CDR2 YYREEE (reference sequence). The CDR3 loop spans 15 amino acids. Losses at the gene ends were 4 bases for V and 7 bases for J; bases not matched to a gene: 8. The CDR3 spells CASSPPAGGRNEQFF. The CDR3, as DNA: TGTGCCAGCAGCCCGCCAGCGGGAGGGCGGAATGAGCAGTTCTTC.

V usage is TRBV19 and J usage is TRBJ1-3; tentative D call: TRBD1 (5 bases). This CDR3 spans 14 amino acids. The germline V gene encodes CDR1 LNHDA and CDR2 SQIVND (reference sequence). Trimming cost V 3 bases and J 4 bases, with 10 bases left between them. The CDR3 region is CASSILDIGNTIYF. In nucleotides, the CDR3 is TGTGCCAGTAGTATTCTGGACATCGGAAACACCATATATTTT.

V and J are TRBV6-4 and TRBJ1-1; 8 nucleotides line up with TRBD1. The germline V gene has CDR1 MRHNA and CDR2 SNTAGT. This CDR3 is 16 amino acids long. Unmatched junction bases numbered 9, after V lost 1 base and J lost 5 bases. The DNA of the CDR3 is TGTGCCAGCAGTGACTACCCAGGGGGCCCGAGGACTGAAGCTTTCTTT. Encoded protein: CASSDYPGGPRTEAFF.

Comment on this clone: At one of its ends the junction is not consistent with the germline gene, which may arise from a read error. The V and J genes are TRBV7-7 and TRBJ2-7; D assignment may be TRBD1 or TRBD2 (6 bases each). The germline CDR1 and CDR2 sequences are SSHAT and FNYEAQ (reference sequence). The CDR3 runs 15 residues. The CDR3 reads CASSLAEDSSYEQYF. In DNA, the CDR3 is TGTGCTAGCAGCTTAGCGGAGGACAGCTCCTACGAGCAGTACTTC.

V is TRBV6-5 and J is TRBJ1-3; no firm D call. Trimming stripped 2 bases from V and 1 base from J, with 3 bases between. The germline CDR1 and CDR2 sequences are MNHEY and SVGAGI. This CDR3 comprises 13 residues. The CDR3 DNA reads as TGTGCCAGCAGTTACCGTTCTGGAAACACCATATATTTT. Its translation: CASSYRSGNTIYF.

The chain couples TRBV9 to TRBJ2-1; TRBD2 aligns across 10 bases. The CDR3 totals 15 residues. Germline trimming cut 3 bases from V and 8 bases from J; bases unmatched to any gene: 8. Germline CDR1 SGDLS, CDR2 YYNGEE. CDR3 loop: CASSGGAAGGYEQFF. In nucleotides, the CDR3 is TGTGCCAGCAGCGGGGGGGCAGCGGGAGGGTATGAGCAGTTCTTC.

This clone has just one count. This chain links TRBV2 with TRBJ2-3; 8 nucleotides line up with TRBD2. The length of the CDR3 is 13 residues. Looked up from germline, CDR1 is SNHLY and CDR2 is FYNNEI. V lost 7 bases to trimming and J lost 6 bases; unmatched junction nucleotides: 6. The CDR3 DNA reads as TGTGCCAGCACCGGGACTAGGTTGGATACGCAGTATTTT. It translates to CASTGTRLDTQYF.

The genes are TRBV12-3 or TRBV12-4 and TRBJ2-1; perhaps TRBD2 as D (6 bases). This CDR3 has 13 amino acids. V was clipped by 3 bases and J by 15 bases, with 18 bases between them. CDR3 loop: CASSFSGPTVGFF. In nucleotides, the CDR3 is TGTGCCAGCAGTTTCAGCGGGCCTACCGTGGGGTTCTTC.

This chain's CDR3 is CASSAPGQTYEQYF. CDR3 DNA sequence: TGTGCCAGCAGTGCCCCGGGACAGACCTACGAGCAGTACTTC. The chain has TRBV11-1 and TRBJ2-7; 7 bases are a match to TRBD1. Trimming cost V 6 bases and J 2 bases; bases outside gene matches: 7. The germline CDR1 and CDR2 sequences are SGHAT and FQDESV (reference sequence). The CDR3 runs to 14 residues.

DNA of the CDR3: TGTGCCAGCAGGCACGGAGCAGAGACCCAGTACTTC. Translation: CASRHGAETQYF. The V gene is TRBV11-2, the J gene TRBJ2-5; D gene uncertain. Germline loops: CDR1 SGHAT, CDR2 FQNNGV. The length of the CDR3 is 12 residues. V lost 6 bases to trimming and J lost 4 bases, with 9 bases between them.